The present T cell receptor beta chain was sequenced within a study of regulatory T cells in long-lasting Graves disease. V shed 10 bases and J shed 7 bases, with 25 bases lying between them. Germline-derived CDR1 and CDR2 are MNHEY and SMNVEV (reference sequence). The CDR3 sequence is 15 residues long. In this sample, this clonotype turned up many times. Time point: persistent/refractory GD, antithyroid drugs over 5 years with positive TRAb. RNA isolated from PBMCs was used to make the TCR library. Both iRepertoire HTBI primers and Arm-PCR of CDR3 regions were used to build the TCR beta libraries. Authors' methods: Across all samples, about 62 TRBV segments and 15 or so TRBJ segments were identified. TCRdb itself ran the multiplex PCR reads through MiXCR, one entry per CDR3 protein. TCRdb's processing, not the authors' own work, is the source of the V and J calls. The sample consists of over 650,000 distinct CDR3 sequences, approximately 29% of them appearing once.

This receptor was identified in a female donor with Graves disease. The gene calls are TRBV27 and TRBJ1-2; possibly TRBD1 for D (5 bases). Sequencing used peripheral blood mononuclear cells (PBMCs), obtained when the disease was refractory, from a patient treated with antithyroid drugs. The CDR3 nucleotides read TGTGCCACTTCCCCGTCCGGGACCGGGGTAGGTGGCTACACCTTC. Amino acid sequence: CATSPSGTGVGGYTF.